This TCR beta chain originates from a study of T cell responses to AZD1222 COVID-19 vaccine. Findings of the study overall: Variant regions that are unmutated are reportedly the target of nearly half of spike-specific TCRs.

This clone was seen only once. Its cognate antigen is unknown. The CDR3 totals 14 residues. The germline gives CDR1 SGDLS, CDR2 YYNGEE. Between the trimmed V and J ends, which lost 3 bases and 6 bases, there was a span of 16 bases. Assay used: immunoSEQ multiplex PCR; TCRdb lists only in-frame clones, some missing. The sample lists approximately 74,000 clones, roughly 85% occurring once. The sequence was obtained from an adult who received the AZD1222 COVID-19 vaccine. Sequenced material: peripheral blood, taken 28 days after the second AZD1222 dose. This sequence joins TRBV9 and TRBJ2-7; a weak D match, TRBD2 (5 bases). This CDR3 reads CASSGAPAGGEQYF. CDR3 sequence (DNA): TGTGCCAGCAGCGGTGCTCCAGCTGGAGGCGAGCAGTACTTC. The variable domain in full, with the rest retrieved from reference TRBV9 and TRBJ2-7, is DSGVTQTPKHLITATGQRVTLRCSPRSGDLSVYWYQQSLDQGLQFLIQYYNGEERAKGNILERFSAQQFPDLHSELNLSSLELGDSALYFCASSGAPAGGEQYFGPGTRLTVT.